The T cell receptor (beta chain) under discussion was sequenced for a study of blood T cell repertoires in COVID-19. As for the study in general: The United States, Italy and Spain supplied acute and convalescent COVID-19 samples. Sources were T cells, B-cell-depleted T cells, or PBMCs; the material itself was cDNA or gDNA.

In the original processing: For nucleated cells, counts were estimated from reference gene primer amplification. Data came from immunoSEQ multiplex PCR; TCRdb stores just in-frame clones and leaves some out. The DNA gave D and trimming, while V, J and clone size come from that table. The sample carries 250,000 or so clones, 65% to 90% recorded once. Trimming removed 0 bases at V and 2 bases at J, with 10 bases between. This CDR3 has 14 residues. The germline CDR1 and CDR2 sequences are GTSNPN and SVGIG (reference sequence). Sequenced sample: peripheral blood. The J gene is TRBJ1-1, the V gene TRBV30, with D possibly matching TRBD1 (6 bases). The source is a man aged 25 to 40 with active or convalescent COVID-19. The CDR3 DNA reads TGTGCCTGGAGTGTACTGGACAGAAACACTGAAGCTTTCTTT. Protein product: CAWSVLDRNTEAFF. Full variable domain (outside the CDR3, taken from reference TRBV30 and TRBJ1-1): SQTIHQWPATLVQPVGSPLSLECTVEGTSNPNLYWYRQAAGRGLQLLFYSVGIGQISSEVPQNLSASRPQDRQFILSSKKLLLSDSGFYLCAWSVLDRNTEAFFGQGTRLTVV.